Presented here are 15 T cell receptor beta chains from one specimen sequenced in a study of blood T cell repertoires in COVID-19. Some clones are missing from TCRdb's copy, which holds only in-frame ones; the method was immunoSEQ multiplex PCR. Here the sample spans more than 250,000 clones, around 90% being singletons. What was sequenced was peripheral blood. The receptors were gathered from a human donor in a cohort sampled during active COVID-19.

This rearrangement joins TRBV6-5 to TRBJ1-4; D is undetermined. Between the trimmed V and J ends, which lost 7 bases and 4 bases, there was a span of 10 bases. The CDR3 loop spans 13 amino acids. Germline loops: CDR1 MNHEY, CDR2 SVGAGI. The CDR3 sequence: CASKRGNNEKLFF. The CDR3 nucleotides read TGTGCCAGCAAGCGGGGAAATAATGAAAAACTGTTTTTT.

V usage is TRBV2 and J usage is TRBJ2-5; 8 bases are a match to TRBD2. The germline V gene encodes CDR1 SNHLY and CDR2 FYNNEI. The CDR3 runs 14 residues. J gave up 2 bases and V 5 bases, and 4 bases lay outside the gene matches. The CDR3 DNA reads TGTGCCAGCAGTTTTCAGCGGGGGCAAGAGACCCAGTACTTC. It translates to CASSFQRGQETQYF.

The rearrangement links TRBV7-9 to TRBJ2-7; D not certain. Trimming cost V 5 bases and J 4 bases, with 12 bases left between them. The CDR3 is 13 amino acids. Germline CDR1 reads SEHNR; CDR2 reads FQNEAQ (reference sequence). The CDR3 coding sequence is TGTGCCAGCAGCGATCTGACTGTTTACGAGCAGTACTTC. Its translation is CASSDLTVYEQYF.

This chain links TRBV21-1 with TRBJ1-1. TRBV21-1 is tagged as a pseudogene. This CDR3 region has 14 residues. The CDR3 sequence: CASGGRGLWTEAFF. DNA for the CDR3: TGTGCCAGCGGGGGGAGGGGGTTGTGGACTGAAGCTTTCTTT.

The chain employs TRBV12-5 and TRBJ2-7; tentatively, D is TRBD2 (6 bases). CDR3 length: 14 amino acids. The germline gives CDR1 LGHNT, CDR2 FRNRAP. V was clipped by 7 bases and J by 4 bases, with 17 bases between them. The CDR3 nucleotides are TGTGCTAGTGTTCCCGGGGGTAAGGCTTACGAGCAGTACTTC. This encodes CASVPGGKAYEQYF.

The J gene is TRBJ1-2, the V gene TRBV7-9; weak D call: TRBD1 (6 bases). Between the trimmed V and J ends, which lost 6 bases and 6 bases, there was a span of 11 bases. CDR1 SEHNR and CDR2 FQNEAQ come from the germline V gene (reference sequence). The CDR3 is 12 amino acids. CDR3 coding DNA: TGTGCCAGCAGGACAGGCATCGATGGCTACACCTTC. Translating it yields CASRTGIDGYTF.

The gene calls are TRBV7-8 and TRBJ2-1; 9 nucleotides agree with TRBD2. Germline V lookup: CDR1 SGHVS, CDR2 FQNEAQ. The CDR3 covers 15 residues. The V segment lost 6 bases and the J segment 8 bases; nucleotides outside the gene matches: 11. The CDR3: CASSLSGRSSYEQFF. CDR3 nucleotide sequence: TGTGCCAGCAGTTTAAGCGGGAGGTCTTCCTATGAGCAGTTCTTC.

V usage is TRBV5-1 and J usage is TRBJ2-1; weak D call: TRBD1 (6 bases). Between the trimmed V and J ends, which lost 9 bases and 0 bases, there was a span of 10 bases. Germline V gene data show CDR1 as SGHRS and CDR2 as YFSETQ. The CDR3 spans 13 residues. CDR3 DNA sequence: TGCGCCACCAGGGGCGCCTCCTACAATGAGCAGTTCTTC. Encoded protein: CATRGASYNEQFF. Supplemented by reference TRBV5-1 and TRBJ2-1, the full variable domain reads KAGVTQTPRYLIKTRGQQVTLSCSPISGHRSVSWYQQTPGQGLQFLFEYFSETQRNKGNFPGRFSGRQFSNSRSEMNVSTLELGDSALYLCATRGASYNEQFFGPGTRLTVL.

This sequence joins TRBV9 and TRBJ2-1, with 8 bases that match TRBD2. With V trimmed by 3 bases and J by 8 bases, 16 bases remained unmatched. The CDR3 has 17 amino acids. Germline CDR1 reads SGDLS; CDR2 reads YYNGEE. CDR3 in amino acids: CASSGGGLGTSSDEQFF. The CDR3 region has the DNA TGTGCCAGCAGCGGAGGGGGTTTGGGGACTAGTTCGGATGAGCAGTTCTTC.

The chain joins TRBV6-5 to TRBJ1-6, with TRBD1 identical over 7 bases. Germline V gene data show CDR1 as MNHEY and CDR2 as SVGAGI. Trimming removed 2 bases from V and 10 bases from J; junction bases left unmatched: 8. The CDR3 extends over 15 amino acids. The DNA of the CDR3 is TGTGCCAGCAGTTACCGAGGGGGCGCCGAATCACCCCTCCACTTT. Protein sequence: CASSYRGGAESPLHF.

This chain joins TRBV30 and TRBJ2-1; D may be TRBD1 (5 bases). This CDR3 is 14 amino acids long. Germline CDR1 and CDR2: GTSNPN and SVGIG (reference sequence). Trimming took off 2 bases at V and 0 bases at J, with 8 bases between the two ends. In DNA, the CDR3 is TGTGCCTGGAGTCAGGGCCTCTCCTACAATGAGCAGTTCTTC. It encodes CAWSQGLSYNEQFF.

This rearrangement joins TRBV7-9 to TRBJ2-7; 11 bases line up with TRBD1. The CDR3 loop spans 15 amino acids. In germline, CDR1 is SEHNR, CDR2 FQNEAQ (reference sequence). The V segment lost 1 base and the J segment 4 bases; nucleotides outside the gene matches: 3. The CDR3 spells CASSLGRDRGYEQYF. In DNA, the CDR3 is TGTGCCAGCAGCTTAGGGCGGGACAGGGGGTACGAGCAGTACTTC.

V gene TRBV5-4 combines with J gene TRBJ2-5, with D perhaps TRBD1 (5 bases). The CDR3 contains 14 residues. Germline loops: CDR1 SGHNT, CDR2 YYREEE (reference sequence). Trimming removed 0 bases from V and 1 base from J, with 7 bases in between. CDR3 bases: TGTGCCAGCAGCTTGGACAGGTCCCAAGAGACCCAGTACTTC. The encoded protein is CASSLDRSQETQYF.

The V and J genes are TRBV7-9 and TRBJ2-7, with D perhaps TRBD1 (6 bases). CDR3 length: 14 amino acids. Germline V gene sequence: CDR1 SEHNR, CDR2 FQNEAQ (reference sequence). V shed 4 bases and J shed 5 bases, with 15 bases lying between them. CDR3 nucleotides: TGTGCCAGCAGCTCCGGTAGGGGGATGGACGAGCAGTACTTC. This sequence encodes CASSSGRGMDEQYF.

The V and J genes are TRBV20-1 and TRBJ2-4, with 7 bases fitting TRBD1. The J segment lost 6 bases and the V segment lost 3 bases, leaving 11 bases of the junction unmatched. This CDR3 is built from 15 residues. Germline CDR1 DFQATT, CDR2 SNEGSKA (reference sequence). The CDR3: CSASKARGLANIQYF. CDR3 nucleotide sequence: TGCAGTGCTAGTAAGGCCAGGGGGTTGGCAAACATTCAGTACTTC.